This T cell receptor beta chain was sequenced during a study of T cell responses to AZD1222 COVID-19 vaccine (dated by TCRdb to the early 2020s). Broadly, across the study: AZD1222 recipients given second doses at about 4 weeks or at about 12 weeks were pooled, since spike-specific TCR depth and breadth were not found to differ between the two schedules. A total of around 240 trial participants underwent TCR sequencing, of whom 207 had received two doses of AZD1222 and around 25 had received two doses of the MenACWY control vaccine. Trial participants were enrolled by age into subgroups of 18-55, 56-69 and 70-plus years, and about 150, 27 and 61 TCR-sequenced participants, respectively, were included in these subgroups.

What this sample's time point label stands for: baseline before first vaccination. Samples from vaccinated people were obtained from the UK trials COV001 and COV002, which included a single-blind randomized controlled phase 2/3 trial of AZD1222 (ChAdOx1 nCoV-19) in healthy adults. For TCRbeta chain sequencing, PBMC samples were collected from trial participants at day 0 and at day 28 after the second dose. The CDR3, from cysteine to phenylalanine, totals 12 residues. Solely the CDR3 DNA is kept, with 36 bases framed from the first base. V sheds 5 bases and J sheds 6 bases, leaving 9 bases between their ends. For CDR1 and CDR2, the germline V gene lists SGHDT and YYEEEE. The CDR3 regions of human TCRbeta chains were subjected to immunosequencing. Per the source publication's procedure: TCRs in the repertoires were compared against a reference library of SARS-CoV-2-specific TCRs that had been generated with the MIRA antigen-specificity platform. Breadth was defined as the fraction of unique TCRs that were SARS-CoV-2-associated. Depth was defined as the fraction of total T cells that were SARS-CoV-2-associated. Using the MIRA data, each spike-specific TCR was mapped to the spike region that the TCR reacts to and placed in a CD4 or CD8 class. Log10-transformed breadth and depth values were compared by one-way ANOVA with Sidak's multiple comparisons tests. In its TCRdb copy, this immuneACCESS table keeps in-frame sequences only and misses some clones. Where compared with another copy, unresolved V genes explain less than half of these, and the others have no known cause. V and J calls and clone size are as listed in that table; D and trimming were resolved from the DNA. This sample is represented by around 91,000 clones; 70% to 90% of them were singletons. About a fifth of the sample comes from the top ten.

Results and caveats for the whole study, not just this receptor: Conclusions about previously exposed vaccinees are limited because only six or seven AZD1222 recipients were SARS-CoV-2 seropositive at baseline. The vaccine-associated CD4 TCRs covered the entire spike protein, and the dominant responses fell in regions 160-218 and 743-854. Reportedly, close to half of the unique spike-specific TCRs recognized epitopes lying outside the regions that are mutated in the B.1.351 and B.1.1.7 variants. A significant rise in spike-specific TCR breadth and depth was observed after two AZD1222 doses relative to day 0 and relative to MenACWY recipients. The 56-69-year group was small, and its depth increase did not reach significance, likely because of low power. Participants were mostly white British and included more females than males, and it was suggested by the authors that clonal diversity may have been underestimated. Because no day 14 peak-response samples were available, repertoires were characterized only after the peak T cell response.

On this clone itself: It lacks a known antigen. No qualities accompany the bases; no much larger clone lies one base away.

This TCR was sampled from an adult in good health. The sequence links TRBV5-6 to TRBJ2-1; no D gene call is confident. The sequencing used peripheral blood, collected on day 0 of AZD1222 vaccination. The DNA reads TGTGCCAGCAGAGTTCGGTTCAATGAGCAGTTCTTC. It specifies CASRVRFNEQFF.